This T cell receptor (beta chain) originates from a study of beta chain features in type 1 diabetes. Findings and limits, study-wide: Researchers cautioned that cDNA sequencing could over-represent cells with high TCR expression. Among patients, naive, central memory and Treg TCRB repertoires appeared more similar than among healthy donors. Shortening that was moderate but significant affected the TCRB CDR3s of Type 1 diabetes patients in all four CD4+ subsets.

TCRB transcripts that were expressed got sequenced, as all of the isolated RNA had been reverse transcribed. TCRdb's copy holds only in-frame clones and misses some; the assay was immunoSEQ multiplex PCR. The table has 350,000 to 400,000 clones, around 12% seen once. CDR1 is MGHDK, CDR2 SYGVNS, per germline. Losses at the gene ends were 6 bases for V and 3 bases for J; bases not matched to a gene: 10. The CDR3 is made up of 15 amino acids. As concerns this clone: Its antigen is as yet unknown.

Averaging around 120 mL, one heparinised blood draw was given by each donor. CD4+ cells of the naive, central memory, regulatory and stem cell-like memory types were sorted via CD45RO/CCR7/CD25/CD127/CD95/CD27. This receptor was taken from a woman aged 18-29 years with type 1 diabetes. The sequenced sample consisted of naive CD4+ T cells from blood. This rearrangement joins TRBV25-1 to TRBJ2-7; 8 bases map to TRBD2. The CDR3: CASSDPGLGDYEQYF. The CDR3 DNA sequence: TGTGCCAGCAGCGACCCGGGACTAGGAGACTACGAGCAGTACTTC.